The 32 T cell receptor beta chains in this list originate from one sample, sequenced in a study of blood T cell repertoires in COVID-19. Method: immunoSEQ multiplex PCR; TCRdb's copy keeps in-frame clones and lacks some. The sample consists of under 150,000 clones, roughly 85% of them appearing once. Sequencing was done on a sample of PBMCs or T cells enriched from blood (not recorded which). These receptors originate from a woman aged 45 to 65 who had recovered from COVID-19.

DNA for the CDR3: TGTGCCAGCAGCTTGGGACAGGCTTCAAACACCATATATTTT. As protein: CASSLGQASNTIYF. The genes are TRBV5-6 and TRBJ1-3; D might be TRBD1 (6 bases). This CDR3 has 14 amino acids. The ends were cut back, 0 bases at V and 6 bases at J, with 10 bases in the middle. Germline V lookup: CDR1 SGHDT, CDR2 YYEEEE.

The chain uses TRBV6-2 or TRBV6-3 and TRBJ2-3; 9 nucleotides align to TRBD2. The CDR3 runs to 16 residues. Germline CDR1 and CDR2: MNHEY and SVGEGT. V gave up 5 bases and J gave up 3 bases; unmatched junction bases: 9. The CDR3 coding sequence is TGTGCCAGCAGTACAATAGCGGGGGCGGGAACAGATACGCAGTATTTT. It encodes CASSTIAGAGTDTQYF.

The chain combines TRBV5-4 with TRBJ1-2; TRBD1 agrees at 7 bases. V dropped 2 bases and J dropped 1; count of bases not matched to a gene: 5. Germline loops: CDR1 SGHNT, CDR2 YYREEE (reference sequence). This CDR3 spans 15 amino acids. This chain's CDR3 is CASSLARGDNYGYTF. CDR3 coding DNA: TGTGCCAGCAGCTTAGCCAGGGGGGATAACTATGGCTACACCTTC. The complete variable domain, with remaining parts taken from reference TRBV5-4 and TRBJ1-2, reads ETGVTQSPTHLIKTRGQQVTLRCSSQSGHNTVSWYQQALGQGPQFIFQYYREEENGRGNFPPRFSGLQFPNYSSELNVNALELDDSALYLCASSLARGDNYGYTFGSGTRLTVV.

The rearrangement joins TRBV10-1 to TRBJ2-4, with D possibly being TRBD2 (7 bases). Germline V lookup: CDR1 WNHNN, CDR2 SYGVQD (reference sequence). Trimming removed 3 bases at V and 1 base at J, with 10 bases between. The CDR3 totals 15 residues. The CDR3 region has the DNA TGCGCCAGCAGTGAAGGGGGGGCGGCCAAAAACATTCAGTACTTC. Protein sequence: CASSEGGAAKNIQYF.

The rearrangement uses TRBV28 and TRBJ2-1; 13 bases are shared with TRBD2. V was clipped by 3 bases and J by 7 bases; unmatched bases: 9. This CDR3 has 17 residues. The V gene's germline CDR1 is MDHEN and CDR2 SYDVKM. CDR3 nucleotide sequence: TGTGCCAGCAGTTTTACCTCCGGGACTAGCGGGGTGAATGAGCAGTTCTTC. It yields the protein CASSFTSGTSGVNEQFF.

This clone was found many times. The J gene is TRBJ1-2, the V gene TRBV3-1 (or the pseudogene TRBV3-2); D might be TRBD1 (6 bases). The CDR3 is made up of 14 amino acids. Trimming pared 1 base from V and 6 bases from J, leaving 12 bases between. Germline V gives CDR1 LGHDT, CDR2 YNNKEL (reference sequence). The DNA of the CDR3 is TGTGCCAGCAGCCAAGTTCAGGGGTCCCATGGCTACACCTTC. Its translation: CASSQVQGSHGYTF.

The V call is TRBV9, the J call TRBJ2-5; D call uncertain. The CDR3 totals 13 residues. The germline V gene has CDR1 SGDLS and CDR2 YYNGEE. The V end lost 2 bases, the J end lost 5 bases, and 10 bases lay between the germline ends. The CDR3 protein is CASSVAPRETQYF. The CDR3 region has the DNA TGTGCCAGCAGCGTGGCTCCTAGGGAGACCCAGTACTTC.

This clone was seen a single time. V usage is TRBV6-2 or TRBV6-3 and J usage is TRBJ1-3; D is unclear. The V and J ends lost 2 bases and 3 bases respectively, with 8 bases between them. The germline CDR1 and CDR2 sequences are MNHEY and SVGEGT. This CDR3 has 14 amino acids. The CDR3 bases are TGTGCCAGCAGTTACGGTGGGAGTGGAAACACCATATATTTT. This sequence encodes CASSYGGSGNTIYF.

The genes are TRBV6-5 and TRBJ2-4; 7 positions match TRBD1. Germline-derived CDR1 and CDR2 are MNHEY and SVGAGI. V trimming: 6 bases; J trimming: 1 base; junction bases outside the gene matches: 6. The CDR3 spans 15 residues. The CDR3 sequence is CASSRQGIAKNIQYF. CDR3 coding DNA: TGTGCCAGCAGCCGACAGGGAATCGCCAAAAACATTCAGTACTTC.

V gene TRBV7-8 combines with J gene TRBJ2-5; TRBD1 aligns across 9 bases. V lost 6 bases, J lost 2 bases, and 7 bases stayed unmatched. Per the germline V gene, CDR1 is SGHVS and CDR2 is FQNEAQ. The CDR3 consists of 15 residues. In DNA, the CDR3 is TGTGCCAGCAGGCGGACCGGGACAGGGCAAGAGACCCAGTACTTC. Residues: CASRRTGTGQETQYF.

The genes are TRBV19 and TRBJ2-3; TRBD2 matches at 11 bases. From germline, CDR1 is LNHDA and CDR2 SQIVND (reference sequence). The trim removed 10 bases at V and 2 bases at J, leaving 17 bases unmatched. The CDR3 covers 18 residues. Here the CDR3 reads CATKRTSGLGLATDTQYF. The CDR3 DNA sequence: TGTGCCACCAAACGGACTAGCGGGTTAGGCCTTGCCACAGATACGCAGTATTTT.

V is TRBV4-1 and J is TRBJ2-7; the D gene is possibly TRBD2 (6 bases). V was shortened by 0 bases and J by 2 bases, with 14 bases between the two germline ends. In germline, CDR1 is MGHRA, CDR2 YSYEKL. This CDR3 is 16 amino acids long. In nucleotides, the CDR3 is TGCGCCAGCAGCCAAGACATGGGCGGGGTCACCTACGAGCAGTACTTC. Protein sequence: CASSQDMGGVTYEQYF.

This clone was picked up one time. CDR3: CASSSDRRTNEKLFF. CDR3 DNA: TGTGCCAGCAGTTCGGACAGAAGAACTAATGAAAAACTGTTTTTT. The chain uses TRBV7-9 and TRBJ1-4, with a possible D match to TRBD1 (6 bases). Trimming shortened V by 6 bases and J by 1 base, and 12 bases separated the two germline ends. Germline V lookup: CDR1 SEHNR, CDR2 FQNEAQ (reference sequence). The CDR3 spans 15 residues.

The rearrangement joins TRBV5-1 to TRBJ1-6; D is unclear. The ends were cut back, 1 base at V and 7 bases at J, with 6 bases in the middle. Germline lookup yields CDR1 SGHRS and CDR2 YFSETQ. CDR3 length equals 13 residues. The CDR3 sequence: CASSLTKNSPLHF. The CDR3 DNA follows: TGCGCCAGCAGCTTGACAAAAAATTCACCCCTCCACTTT. The full variable domain, completed using reference TRBV5-1 and TRBJ1-6, is KAGVTQTPRYLIKTRGQQVTLSCSPISGHRSVSWYQQTPGQGLQFLFEYFSETQRNKGNFPGRFSGRQFSNSRSEMNVSTLELGDSALYLCASSLTKNSPLHFGNGTRLTVT.

The rearrangement links TRBV3-1 (or the pseudogene TRBV3-2) to TRBJ1-5, with D perhaps matching TRBD1 (5 bases). There are 17 residues in the CDR3. Trimming removed 1 base at V and 3 bases at J, with 16 bases between. CDR1 is LGHDT, CDR2 YNNKEL, per germline (reference sequence). The CDR3 is CASSQAWGGVNNQPQHF. The CDR3 nucleotides are TGTGCCAGCAGCCAAGCATGGGGAGGGGTCAACAATCAGCCCCAGCATTTT.

V is TRBV5-4 and J is TRBJ1-1; D perhaps matches TRBD1 (5 bases). Trimming cost V 4 bases and J 4 bases, with 8 bases left between them. Germline V gene sequence: CDR1 SGHNT, CDR2 YYREEE (reference sequence). The CDR3 is 12 amino acids. The CDR3 coding sequence is TGTGCCAGCAGCCTTGACAGCACTGAAGCTTTCTTT. This translates into CASSLDSTEAFF.

V and J are TRBV19 and TRBJ1-5, with no clear D. Trimming stripped 7 bases from V and 3 bases from J, with 10 bases between. Germline V gene data show CDR1 as LNHDA and CDR2 as SQIVND (reference sequence). The CDR3 has 13 residues. CDR3 amino acids: CASTGEFNQPQHF. CDR3 bases: TGTGCCAGTACAGGCGAGTTCAATCAGCCCCAGCATTTT.

In the case of this clone: The sample has other DNA sequences that encode this CDR3 too. The chain uses TRBV12-3 or TRBV12-4 and TRBJ2-1; weak D call: TRBD1 (5 bases). This CDR3 has 12 amino acids. V dropped 1 base and J dropped 10 bases, with 8 bases sitting between them. The CDR3 reads CASSLGGGEQFF. The DNA for the CDR3 is TGTGCCAGCAGTTTAGGGGGCGGAGAGCAGTTCTTC.

The V call is TRBV3-1 (or the pseudogene TRBV3-2), the J call TRBJ1-1, with D perhaps TRBD1 (5 bases). The CDR3 contains 16 residues. Trimming cost V 7 bases and J 0 bases, with 18 bases left between them. Germline CDR1 and CDR2: LGHDT and YNNKEL (reference sequence). The chain's CDR3 is CASTFRGSGMNTEAFF. In DNA form, the CDR3 reads TGTGCCAGCACCTTCCGGGGGTCCGGCATGAACACTGAAGCTTTCTTT.

The chain links TRBV5-1 to TRBJ1-1; D gene ambiguous. CDR3 length: 13 residues. The V gene's germline CDR1 is SGHRS and CDR2 YFSETQ. With 3 bases removed from V and 3 bases from J, the gap between germline ends came to 9 bases. The CDR3 nucleotides read TGCGCCAGCAGCTCAGCCGCGGACACTGAAGCTTTCTTT. Its translation is CASSSAADTEAFF.

The genes are TRBV19 and TRBJ2-1; 7 nucleotides agree with TRBD2. CDR3 length equals 17 residues. V lost 7 bases and J lost 3; bases outside the gene matches: 15. The germline V gene has CDR1 LNHDA and CDR2 SQIVND (reference sequence). CDR3: CASKSQGQASGYNEQFF. In DNA form, the CDR3 reads TGTGCCAGTAAATCGCAGGGTCAGGCTAGCGGCTACAATGAGCAGTTCTTC.

V usage is TRBV19 and J usage is TRBJ1-1; the match to TRBD1 covers 8 bases. V lost 1 base, J lost 3 bases, and 7 bases stayed unmatched. The germline V gene encodes CDR1 LNHDA and CDR2 SQIVND (reference sequence). The CDR3 is 16 amino acids. DNA of the CDR3: TGTGCCAGTAGTATAGTCCGGGCAGGGGGCTACACTGAAGCTTTCTTT. It codes for CASSIVRAGGYTEAFF.

V gene TRBV3-1 (or the pseudogene TRBV3-2) combines with J gene TRBJ2-3; 9 positions agree with TRBD2. Germline V gene data show CDR1 as LGHDT and CDR2 as YNNKEL (reference sequence). The CDR3 has 15 amino acids. V lost 4 bases to trimming and J lost 2 bases; unmatched junction nucleotides: 4. CDR3 loop: CASSRIAGATDTQYF. The CDR3 nucleotides are TGTGCCAGCAGCCGAATAGCGGGAGCCACAGATACGCAGTATTTT.

This chain links TRBV9 with TRBJ2-7, with TRBD1 matching 10 bases. Trimming at V came to 4 bases and at J to 5 bases, leaving 9 bases not matched to a gene. CDR3 length: 15 residues. Germline CDR1 SGDLS, CDR2 YYNGEE. The CDR3: CASSPTGTGDNEQYF. In DNA, the CDR3 is TGTGCCAGCAGCCCGACAGGGACAGGGGACAACGAGCAGTACTTC. Based on the CDR3 plus reference TRBV9 and TRBJ2-7, the full variable domain is DSGVTQTPKHLITATGQRVTLRCSPRSGDLSVYWYQQSLDQGLQFLIQYYNGEERAKGNILERFSAQQFPDLHSELNLSSLELGDSALYFCASSPTGTGDNEQYFGPGTRLTVT.

This chain links TRBV7-9 with TRBJ2-1, with 9 bases lining up with TRBD1. Germline V gene lookup returns CDR1 SEHNR and CDR2 FQNEAQ (reference sequence). CDR3 length equals 16 residues. J gave up 9 bases and V 5 bases, and 14 bases lay outside the gene matches. The CDR3 coding sequence is TGTGCCAGCAGCGGGCTCGGACAGGGGCCCGGAAGTGAGCAGTTCTTC. Encoded protein: CASSGLGQGPGSEQFF.

The chain carries TRBV7-8 and TRBJ1-2; D might be TRBD1 (6 bases). Looked up from germline, CDR1 is SGHVS and CDR2 is FQNEAQ. The CDR3 runs 14 residues. The V end lost 0 bases, the J end lost 5 bases, and 10 bases lay between the germline ends. CDR3: CASSLAGQGYGYTF. As DNA, the CDR3 is TGTGCCAGCAGCTTAGCGGGACAAGGTTATGGCTACACCTTC. The full variable domain, completed using reference TRBV7-8 and TRBJ1-2, is GAGVSQSPRYKVAKRGQDVALRCDPISGHVSLFWYQQALGQGPEFLTYFQNEAQLDKSGLPSDRFFAERPEGSVSTLKIQRTQQEDSAVYLCASSLAGQGYGYTFGSGTRLTVV.

In DNA form, the CDR3 reads TGTGCCAGCAGCGTAGGGGGCATCATGAACACTGAAGCTTTCTTT. It is translated as CASSVGGIMNTEAFF. The genes are TRBV7-9 and TRBJ1-1; 7 bases are shared with TRBD1. The V gene end was trimmed by 5 bases and the J gene end by 0 bases; junction bases not matched to a gene: 6. Germline V gene data show CDR1 as SEHNR and CDR2 as FQNEAQ (reference sequence). The CDR3 sequence is 15 residues long.

The chain links TRBV7-3 to TRBJ1-1; D gene uncertain. The germline V gene encodes CDR1 SGHTA and CDR2 FQGTGA. V gave up 0 bases and J gave up 1 base, with 3 bases separating them. This CDR3 comprises 13 residues. This CDR3 is CASSLTQNTEAFF. CDR3 nucleotides: TGTGCCAGCAGCTTAACTCAGAACACTGAAGCTTTCTTT.

The chain joins TRBV7-8 to TRBJ2-7, with D possibly TRBD1 on 6 matching bases. Germline CDR1 and CDR2: SGHVS and FQNEAQ. This CDR3 is built from 14 residues. Deletions cut 6 bases from V and 3 bases from J, with 15 bases between. The CDR3 protein is CASRDRRPSYEQYF. CDR3 DNA sequence: TGTGCCAGCAGAGACAGGCGGCCGAGCTACGAGCAGTACTTC.

This clone was counted once. CDR3 DNA: TGTGCCAGCAGAGCCGGGACATCTAGCACAGATACGCAGTATTTT. This encodes CASRAGTSSTDTQYF. The chain combines TRBV2 with TRBJ2-3, with TRBD1 as a possible D gene (6 bases). Trimming pared 6 bases from V and 0 bases from J, leaving 13 bases between. Germline CDR1 reads SNHLY; CDR2 reads FYNNEI. This CDR3 region has 15 residues.

This clone was detected once. The chain couples TRBV30 to TRBJ1-1; D unresolved. This CDR3 has 13 amino acids. V was clipped by 5 bases and J by 4 bases, with 14 bases between them. Germline-derived CDR1 and CDR2 are GTSNPN and SVGIG (reference sequence). CDR3 DNA: TGTGCCTGGGAATCCGGGTTACGCACTGAAGCTTTCTTT. Its translation is CAWESGLRTEAFF.

The genes are TRBV5-5 and TRBJ1-2; no clear D. The CDR3 spans 11 residues. The V end lost 7 bases, the J end lost 5 bases, and 9 bases lay between the germline ends. Germline values: CDR1 SGHKS, CDR2 YYEKEE (reference sequence). The DNA for the CDR3 is TGTGCCAGCGTTCTAGATTATGGCTACACCTTC. Encoded protein: CASVLDYGYTF.